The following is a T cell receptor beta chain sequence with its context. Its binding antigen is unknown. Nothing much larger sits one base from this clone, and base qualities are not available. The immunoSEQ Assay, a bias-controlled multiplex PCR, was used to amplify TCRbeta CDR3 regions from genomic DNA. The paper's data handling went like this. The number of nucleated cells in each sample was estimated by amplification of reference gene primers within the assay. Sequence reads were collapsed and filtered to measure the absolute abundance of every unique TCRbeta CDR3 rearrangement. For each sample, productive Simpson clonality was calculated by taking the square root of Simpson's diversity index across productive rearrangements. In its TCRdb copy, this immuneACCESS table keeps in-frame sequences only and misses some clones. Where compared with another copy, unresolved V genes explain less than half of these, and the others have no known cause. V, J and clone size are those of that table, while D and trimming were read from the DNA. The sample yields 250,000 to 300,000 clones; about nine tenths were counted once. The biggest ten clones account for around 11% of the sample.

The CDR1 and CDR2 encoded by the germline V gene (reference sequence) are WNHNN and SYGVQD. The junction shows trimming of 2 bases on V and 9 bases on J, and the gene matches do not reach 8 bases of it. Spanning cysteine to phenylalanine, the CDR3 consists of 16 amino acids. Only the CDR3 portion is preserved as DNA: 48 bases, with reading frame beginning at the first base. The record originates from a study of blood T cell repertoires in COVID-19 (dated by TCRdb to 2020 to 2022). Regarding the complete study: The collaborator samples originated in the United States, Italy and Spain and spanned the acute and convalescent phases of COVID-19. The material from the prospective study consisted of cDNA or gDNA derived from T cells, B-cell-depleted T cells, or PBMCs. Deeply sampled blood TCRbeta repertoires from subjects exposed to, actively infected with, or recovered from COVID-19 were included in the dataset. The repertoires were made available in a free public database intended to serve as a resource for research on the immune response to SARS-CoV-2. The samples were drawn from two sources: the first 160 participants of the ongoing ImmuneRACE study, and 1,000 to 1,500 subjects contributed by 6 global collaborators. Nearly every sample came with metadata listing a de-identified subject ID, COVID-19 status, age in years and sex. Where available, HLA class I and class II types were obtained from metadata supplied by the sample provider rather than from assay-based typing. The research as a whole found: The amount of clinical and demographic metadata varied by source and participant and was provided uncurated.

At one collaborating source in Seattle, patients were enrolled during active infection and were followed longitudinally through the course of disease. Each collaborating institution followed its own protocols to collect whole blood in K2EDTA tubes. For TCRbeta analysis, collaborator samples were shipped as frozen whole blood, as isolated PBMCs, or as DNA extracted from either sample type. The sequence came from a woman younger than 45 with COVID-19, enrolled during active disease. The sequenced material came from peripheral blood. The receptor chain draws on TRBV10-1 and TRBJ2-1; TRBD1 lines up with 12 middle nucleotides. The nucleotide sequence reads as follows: TGCGCCAGCAGTGAGCCGGGACAGGGGGCTCGTGGTGAGCAGTTCTTC. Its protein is CASSEPGQGARGEQFF.